This T cell receptor (beta chain) emerged from a study of CD8 T cells in Susac syndrome. This CDR3 region has 14 residues. CDR1 is KGHSH and CDR2 is LQKENI in the germline V gene. The V gene end was trimmed by 5 bases and the J gene end by 7 bases; junction bases not matched to a gene: 10. When the RNA was reverse transcribed, random hexamers were used with an input of roughly 0.5 to 1 ug. TCRdb re-called the immunoSEQ multiplex PCR reads through MiXCR, storing one row per CDR3 protein. The sample holds a few hundred thousand distinct CDR3 sequences, approximately 95% seen once. Sequencing used CD4+ T cells from PBMCs. The TCR sequence derives from a human donor with multiple sclerosis. The rearrangement joins TRBV18 to TRBJ1-2; 7 positions agree with TRBD1. As DNA, the CDR3 is TGTGCCAGCTCAACTTCGGACAGGACCGTTGGCTACACCTTC. Translated: CASSTSDRTVGYTF.